The 16 T cell receptor beta chains below come from one sample, sequenced in a study of identical twins. Using its own MiXCR run on the 5' RACE reads, TCRdb lists one record per CDR3 protein. The table lists 1.5 million or so distinct CDR3 sequences, about 32% of them singletons, with over 0.25% in the top ten. The sample comprised cord blood. These receptors originate from a newborn girl in good health.

This clonotype was seen a few times. The V gene is TRBV5-6, the J gene TRBJ2-1, with TRBD2 as a possible D gene (5 bases). The germline gives CDR1 SGHDT, CDR2 YYEEEE. Trimming removed 2 bases from V and 9 bases from J, with 12 bases in between. The CDR3 runs to 13 residues. CDR3 nucleotides: TGTGCCAGCAGCTTCGGGTGGGCGGGTGAGCAGTTCTTC. Its protein product is CASSFGWAGEQFF.

The gene calls are TRBV24-1 and TRBJ1-1, with D tentatively TRBD1 (6 bases). The CDR3 loop spans 13 amino acids. Trimming cost V 5 bases and J 4 bases, with 10 bases left between them. Germline V gene lookup returns CDR1 KGHDR and CDR2 SFDVKD. The CDR3 spells CATSATGPTEAFF. Here the CDR3 DNA reads TGTGCCACCAGTGCGACAGGTCCCACTGAAGCTTTCTTT.

This clonotype was seen more than once but under ten times. This rearrangement joins TRBV20-1 to TRBJ1-2; D is unresolved. V was cut by 2 bases and J by 2 bases, with 6 bases left in between. Germline CDR1 DFQATT, CDR2 SNEGSKA (reference sequence). The CDR3 extends over 12 amino acids. The CDR3 protein is CSARYGNYGYTF. In nucleotides, the CDR3 is TGCAGTGCTAGATACGGGAACTATGGCTACACCTTC.

A few counts support this clonotype. The J gene is TRBJ2-3, the V gene TRBV28; 7 bases are a match to TRBD2. The CDR3 spans 15 residues. Germline trimming cut 6 bases from V and 1 base from J; bases unmatched to any gene: 7. Germline CDR1 is MDHEN and CDR2 is SYDVKM. CDR3: CASSSSGAGTDTQYF. DNA of the CDR3: TGTGCCAGCAGCTCTAGCGGAGCGGGCACAGATACGCAGTATTTT.

The chain couples TRBV4-2 to TRBJ1-5; D ambiguous. Germline values: CDR1 LGHNA, CDR2 YNFKEQ. The germline V and J ends were trimmed by 0 bases and 1 base, with 13 bases remaining between them. The CDR3 consists of 17 residues. DNA of the CDR3: TGTGCCAGCAGCCAAGATCGGAGTGGCGGGAGCAATCAGCCCCAGCATTTT. Its translation: CASSQDRSGGSNQPQHF.

V is TRBV9 and J is TRBJ2-1; 13 bases match TRBD2. This CDR3 region has 16 residues. Germline CDR1 is SGDLS and CDR2 is YYNGEE. J lost 7 bases, V lost 0 bases, and 4 bases had no gene match. This CDR3 is CASSVGLTSGRNEQFF. The CDR3 DNA reads as TGTGCCAGCAGCGTAGGACTGACTAGCGGGAGGAATGAGCAGTTCTTC.

The V gene is TRBV20-1, the J gene TRBJ1-2, with TRBD1 matching over 9 bases. The J segment lost 0 bases and the V segment lost 5 bases, leaving 4 bases of the junction unmatched. CDR3 size: 14 residues. The germline gives CDR1 DFQATT, CDR2 SNEGSKA (reference sequence). CDR3 sequence (DNA): TGCAGTGCTGCACACAGGGGGCCTAACTATGGCTACACCTTC. It yields the protein CSAAHRGPNYGYTF.

The chain links TRBV4-2 to TRBJ2-3, with 11 bases matching TRBD2. After removal of 1 base from V and 4 bases from J, the junction contained 1 base not matched to a gene. From germline, CDR1 is LGHNA and CDR2 YNFKEQ. The CDR3 is made up of 15 amino acids. The CDR3 region has the DNA TGTGCCAGCAGCCAAGCTAGCGGGGGGCCAGATACGCAGTATTTT. Amino acids: CASSQASGGPDTQYF.

Ten or more counts support this clonotype. The chain carries TRBV27 and TRBJ1-1, with a possible D match to TRBD1 (6 bases). The V gene's germline CDR1 is MNHEY and CDR2 SMNVEV (reference sequence). V was trimmed by 6 bases and J by 2 bases, leaving 13 bases between them. The CDR3 extends over 14 amino acids. The CDR3 loop reads CASSSRGLNTEAFF. For the CDR3, the DNA is TGTGCCAGCAGCTCCCGGGGGCTAAACACTGAAGCTTTCTTT.

The table lists this clonotype with a few counts. The rearrangement joins TRBV5-1 to TRBJ2-7; D is unresolved. The CDR3 totals 14 residues. CDR1 SGHRS and CDR2 YFSETQ come from the germline V gene. Trimming cost V 0 bases and J 3 bases, with 10 bases left between them. The CDR3 region is CASSLGGSYYEQYF. In nucleotides, the CDR3 is TGCGCCAGCAGCTTGGGGGGTTCCTACTACGAGCAGTACTTC.

The J gene is TRBJ2-7, the V gene TRBV20-1, with 8 bases that match TRBD2. CDR3 length: 15 residues. Germline V CDR1 and CDR2: DFQATT, SNEGSKA (reference sequence). V dropped 2 bases and J dropped 2; count of bases not matched to a gene: 8. The DNA for the CDR3 is TGCAGTGCTAGAACAACTAGCGGCTTAACCTACGAGCAGTACTTC. Protein: CSARTTSGLTYEQYF.

J is TRBJ2-7 and V is TRBV5-1, with 10 bases matching TRBD2. V was pared by 2 bases and J by 1 base, with 12 bases of the junction left unmatched. The CDR3 loop spans 18 amino acids. Germline lookup yields CDR1 SGHRS and CDR2 YFSETQ. CDR3 residues: CASSFGLAEFGQSYEQYF. In DNA form, the CDR3 reads TGCGCCAGCAGCTTTGGACTAGCGGAGTTCGGGCAATCCTACGAGCAGTACTTC.

The chain has TRBV4-1 and TRBJ2-6; D gene uncertain. CDR3 length equals 16 residues. The germline gives CDR1 MGHRA, CDR2 YSYEKL. Trimming pared 1 base from V and 2 bases from J, leaving 9 bases between. CDR3 sequence reads: CASSQVDLPGANVLTF. The CDR3 DNA follows: TGCGCCAGCAGCCAAGTGGACCTACCTGGGGCCAACGTCCTGACTTTC.

The rearrangement links TRBV6-2 or TRBV6-3 to TRBJ2-7; TRBD2 matches at 9 bases. CDR1 and CDR2 from the germline V gene are MNHEY and SVGEGT. Trimming at V came to 0 bases and at J to 2 bases, leaving 8 bases not matched to a gene. This CDR3 spans 17 amino acids. CDR3 nucleotide sequence: TGTGCCAGCAGTTACTCGATTCCTAGCGGGGCTACCTACGAGCAGTACTTC. Translation gives CASSYSIPSGATYEQYF.

J is TRBJ1-1 and V is TRBV28, with 7 bases that match TRBD1. Germline CDR1 and CDR2: MDHEN and SYDVKM. CDR3 length: 15 residues. J was trimmed by 4 bases and V by 6 bases; bases with no gene match: 11. The CDR3 DNA reads TGTGCCAGCAGGCTTACAGGGGCCACGGGCACTGAAGCTTTCTTT. Its protein product is CASRLTGATGTEAFF.

The chain joins TRBV5-1 to TRBJ2-2; TRBD1 is a possible D gene (5 bases). V was shortened by 4 bases and J by 6 bases, with 16 bases between the two germline ends. The germline V gene has CDR1 SGHRS and CDR2 YFSETQ. This CDR3 spans 15 amino acids. CDR3 DNA: TGCGCCAGCAGCGTTCAGGGATTTATCGCCGGGGAGCTGTTTTTT. It codes for CASSVQGFIAGELFF.